A selection of T cell receptor beta chains follows, all from one sample in a study of a mutant IDH1 vaccine in newly diagnosed glioma. Some clones are missing from TCRdb's copy, which holds only in-frame ones; the method was immunoSEQ multiplex PCR. The profile shows around 33,000 clones, 80% of them singletons. Sample: peripheral blood mononuclear cells (PBMCs), taken from a glioma patient treated with radiotherapy, temozolomide or both. The receptors here all came from a man aged 50-60 years with glioma. Some clones in this sample may be carry-over from other donors' samples. The CDR3 runs from the conserved cysteine through the conserved F or W. The D gene is left open where the match is weak. Size values are once, few and many counts, or a class for expanded clones, and some rows have none.

cdr3_aa,cdr3_nt,v_call,j_call,d_call,clone_size
CASRALNQPQHF,TGTGCCAGCAGGGCCCTCAATCAGCCCCAGCATTTT,TRBV19,TRBJ1-5,-,-
CASSYSGAYTEAFF,TGTGCCAGCAGTTATAGTGGAGCGTACACTGAAGCTTTCTTT,TRBV6-5,TRBJ1-1,-,-
CASSPRTGNYGYTF,TGTGCCAGCAGCCCTCGGACAGGGAACTATGGCTACACCTTC,TRBV11-3,TRBJ1-2,TRBD1,few
CASSGRVVEQYF,TGTGCCAGCAGTGGCAGGGTGGTCGAGCAGTACTTC,TRBV25-1,TRBJ2-7,-,-
CASADTGEYKYF,TGTGCCAGTGCCGACACAGGAGAGTATAAGTATTTT,TRBV2,TRBJ2-3,-,-
CASTTGDDSSYNEQFF,TGCGCCAGCACGACAGGGGACGATAGCTCCTACAATGAGCAGTTCTTC,TRBV5-1,TRBJ2-1,TRBD1,-
CASSRDSIGYTF,TGTGCCAGCAGCCGCGACAGTATTGGCTACACCTTC,TRBV6-5,TRBJ1-2,-,-
CASTQSQGTDGYTF,TGTGCCAGTACACAGTCGCAGGGGACGGACGGCTACACCTTC,TRBV19,TRBJ1-2,-,-
CASSDGTGVRGYTF,TGTGCCAGCAGTGACGGGACAGGGGTGAGGGGCTACACCTTC,TRBV6-5,TRBJ1-2,TRBD1,-
CASSPPGQAGELFF,TGTGCCAGCAGCCCGCCGGGACAGGCCGGGGAGCTGTTTTTT,TRBV7-9,TRBJ2-2,TRBD1,-
CASSRGTGEGTDTQYF,TGTGCCAGCAGCCGAGGGACAGGGGAGGGCACAGATACGCAGTATTTT,TRBV5-5,TRBJ2-3,TRBD1,-
CASSEGRGIDGYTF,TGTGCCAGCAGTGAAGGACGGGGAATCGATGGCTACACCTTC,TRBV2,TRBJ1-2,-,few
CASSLNSRAGYTF,TGTGCCAGCAGCTTGAACTCCAGAGCTGGCTACACCTTC,TRBV7-2,TRBJ1-2,-,-
CASQEGQGTEKLFF,TGTGCCAGCCAAGAGGGACAGGGGACTGAAAAACTGTTTTTT,TRBV7-9,TRBJ1-4,TRBD1,-
CSVEKPGGRLDEQFF,TGCAGCGTTGAAAAGCCGGGGGGGCGGTTGGATGAGCAGTTCTTC,TRBV29-1,TRBJ2-1,TRBD2,-
CASTPGDGTEAFF,TGTGCCAGCACCCCAGGGGATGGAACTGAAGCTTTCTTT,TRBV6-5,TRBJ1-1,-,-
CAWSVLGSYNSPLHF,TGTGCCTGGAGTGTACTGGGCTCCTATAATTCACCCCTCCACTTT,TRBV30,TRBJ1-6,-,-
CASSTGRWGETQYF,TGTGCCAGCTCGACCGGGAGGTGGGGAGAGACCCAGTACTTC,TRBV5-4,TRBJ2-5,TRBD2,-
CSVEYRPMGGGYTF,TGCAGCGTTGAATACAGGCCTATGGGGGGTGGCTACACCTTC,TRBV29-1,TRBJ1-2,-,-
CASSPGGVGQPQHF,TGTGCCAGCAGCCCGGGTGGGGTAGGTCAGCCCCAGCATTTT,TRBV14,TRBJ1-5,-,-
CASSFRGPSYEQYF,TGTGCCAGCAGTTTCCGGGGTCCCTCCTACGAGCAGTACTTC,TRBV2,TRBJ2-7,-,-
CASRYGHSGANVLTF,TGCGCCAGCAGGTACGGGCACTCTGGGGCCAACGTCCTGACTTTC,TRBV5-1,TRBJ2-6,-,once
CAIKDSSSTDTQYF,TGTGCCATCAAGGACTCTTCTAGCACAGATACGCAGTATTTT,TRBV15,TRBJ2-3,-,-
CASSRDNSYNEQFF,TGTGCCAGCTCACGAGACAACTCCTACAATGAGCAGTTCTTC,TRBV18,TRBJ2-1,-,-
CASSSSGVYNEQFF,TGCGCCAGCAGCTCAAGTGGGGTCTACAATGAGCAGTTCTTC,TRBV5-1,TRBJ2-1,-,few
CASSPTGGPEQFF,TGCGCCAGCAGCCCCACAGGGGGGCCGGAGCAGTTCTTC,TRBV4-1,TRBJ2-1,TRBD1,-
CSVGVAQHYGYTF,TGCAGCGTTGGGGTTGCACAGCACTATGGCTACACCTTC,TRBV29-1,TRBJ1-2,-,-
CASSPESSVAGTYEQYF,TGCGCCAGCAGCCCAGAATCGTCGGTAGCGGGGACCTACGAGCAGTACTTC,TRBV4-3,TRBJ2-7,TRBD2,-
CASSQESRDTQYF,TGCGCCAGCAGCCAAGAATCCCGGGATACGCAGTATTTT,TRBV4-3,TRBJ2-3,-,-
CASSLDGGGFTEAFF,TGCGCCAGCAGCTTGGACGGGGGGGGTTTCACTGAAGCTTTCTTT,TRBV5-1,TRBJ1-1,-,-
CAAAQGGYEQYF,TGTGCCGCCGCGCAGGGGGGCTACGAGCAGTACTTC,TRBV6-6,TRBJ2-7,-,-
CASSVGAGSYNEQFF,TGTGCCAGCAGTGTCGGGGCGGGGTCCTACAATGAGCAGTTCTTC,TRBV2,TRBJ2-1,-,-
CASTLGTASYEQYF,TGTGCCAGCACTCTAGGGACAGCTTCATACGAGCAGTACTTC,TRBV6-1,TRBJ2-7,TRBD1,-
CASSDLIISFGAFF,TGCGCCAGCAGTGATTTAATCATTTCGTTTGGAGCTTTCTTT,TRBV10-2,TRBJ1-1,-,few
CASSPTGRVLSGSEQYF,TGTGCCAGCTCACCGACTGGTCGAGTCTTGAGCGGGAGCGAGCAGTACTTC,TRBV18,TRBJ2-7,TRBD2,-
CASSVLAGGPREQFF,TGTGCCAGCAGCGTTTTAGCGGGGGGGCCGCGTGAGCAGTTCTTC,TRBV9,TRBJ2-1,TRBD2,-
CASSLPTPNYGYTF,TGTGCCAGCAGTTTACCAACACCTAACTATGGCTACACCTTC,TRBV28,TRBJ1-2,-,few
CASRLQGAEQFF,TGTGCCAGCAGGTTACAGGGAGCTGAGCAGTTCTTC,TRBV7-9,TRBJ2-1,-,-
CASSLGVGNYGYTF,TGTGCCAGCAGCTTGGGGGTTGGTAACTATGGCTACACCTTC,TRBV5-5,TRBJ1-2,-,once
CASSFKGSYEQYF,TGTGCCAGTAGTTTCAAGGGAAGCTACGAGCAGTACTTC,TRBV19,TRBJ2-7,-,-
CATSRAFSRSGGYTF,TGTGCCACCAGCAGAGCATTCTCCCGCAGTGGTGGCTACACCTTC,TRBV15,TRBJ1-2,-,-
CASSIEGGAFF,TGTGCCAGCAGCATTGAGGGGGGAGCTTTCTTT,TRBV7-9,TRBJ1-1,-,few
CASSPSGTGGEAFF,TGTGCCAGCTCACCTTCGGGGACAGGGGGTGAAGCTTTCTTT,TRBV18,TRBJ1-1,TRBD1,-
CSTRSSTDTQYF,TGCAGTACCAGGAGTTCAACAGATACGCAGTATTTT,TRBV29-1,TRBJ2-3,-,-
CASSFDRVEAFF,TGTGCCAGCTCATTTGACAGGGTTGAAGCTTTCTTT,TRBV18,TRBJ1-1,TRBD1,-
CASSQFVLGESPMNTEAFF,TGCGCCAGCAGCCAATTTGTTCTCGGGGAAAGTCCCATGAACACTGAAGCTTTCTTT,TRBV4-3,TRBJ1-1,-,-
CASSSLAGLGKNEQFF,TGCGCCAGCAGCTCCTTAGCGGGATTGGGTAAAAACGAGCAGTTCTTC,TRBV5-1,TRBJ2-1,TRBD2,-
CASSYMSGTTDTQYF,TGTGCCAGCAGTTATATGAGCGGAACCACAGATACGCAGTATTTT,TRBV6-5,TRBJ2-3,-,-
CAISGNRDHSTDTQYF,TGTGCCATCAGCGGCAACAGGGACCATAGCACAGATACGCAGTATTTT,TRBV10-3,TRBJ2-3,-,-
CASSSDRFSYEQYF,TGTGCCAGCAGTTCCGACAGGTTCTCCTACGAGCAGTACTTC,TRBV27,TRBJ2-7,-,-
CAWSVSGETQYF,TGTGCCTGGAGTGTATCTGGAGAGACCCAGTACTTC,TRBV30,TRBJ2-5,-,once
CAIRKTGASTEAFF,TGTGCCATCAGGAAGACGGGGGCGAGCACTGAAGCTTTCTTT,TRBV10-3,TRBJ1-1,-,few